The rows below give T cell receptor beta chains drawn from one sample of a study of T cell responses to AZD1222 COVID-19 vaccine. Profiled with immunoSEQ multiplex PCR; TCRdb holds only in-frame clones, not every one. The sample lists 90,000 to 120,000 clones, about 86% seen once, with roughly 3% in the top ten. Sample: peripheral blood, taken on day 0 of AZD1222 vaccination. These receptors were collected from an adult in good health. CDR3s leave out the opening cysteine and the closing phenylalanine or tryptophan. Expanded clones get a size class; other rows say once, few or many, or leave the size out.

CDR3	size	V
ASSLTGWGNQPQH	NA	TRBV7-2
ASSQTLPSGNTIY	NA	TRBV2
ASSEAVGDGNNSPLH	NA	TRBV6-1
ASIGNYNEQF	NA	TRBV5-6
ASSYSGGRGYGYT	NA	TRBV6-5
SASRTIRGGYT	NA	TRBV20-1
ASSSDSARTEAF	NA	TRBV7-9
ASSTRDRGFSGELF	NA	TRBV19
ASGRQGSANQPQH	NA	TRBV2
ASSSEGGRAIEAF	NA	TRBV2
ASSLDGGRSLPSTDTQY	few	TRBV7-8
ASSTNLAGWGDEQF	NA	TRBV7-2
ASSPTDRSDQPQH	NA	TRBV9
ATSTGWDRVGYT	NA	TRBV15
ASSLPGGYEKLF	NA	TRBV7-9
ASRYRGWADTQY	NA	TRBV6-2/TRBV6-3
ASSHSGGRYNSPLH	NA	TRBV3-1/TRBV3-2
ASSPNADTQY	NA	TRBV6-5
ASSQDRLLGGETQY	few	TRBV3-1/TRBV3-2
ATRAAAGPETQY	NA	TRBV24-1
ASSLRAGLGDNEQF	NA	TRBV7-3
ASSQNAGDVNQPQH	NA	TRBV28